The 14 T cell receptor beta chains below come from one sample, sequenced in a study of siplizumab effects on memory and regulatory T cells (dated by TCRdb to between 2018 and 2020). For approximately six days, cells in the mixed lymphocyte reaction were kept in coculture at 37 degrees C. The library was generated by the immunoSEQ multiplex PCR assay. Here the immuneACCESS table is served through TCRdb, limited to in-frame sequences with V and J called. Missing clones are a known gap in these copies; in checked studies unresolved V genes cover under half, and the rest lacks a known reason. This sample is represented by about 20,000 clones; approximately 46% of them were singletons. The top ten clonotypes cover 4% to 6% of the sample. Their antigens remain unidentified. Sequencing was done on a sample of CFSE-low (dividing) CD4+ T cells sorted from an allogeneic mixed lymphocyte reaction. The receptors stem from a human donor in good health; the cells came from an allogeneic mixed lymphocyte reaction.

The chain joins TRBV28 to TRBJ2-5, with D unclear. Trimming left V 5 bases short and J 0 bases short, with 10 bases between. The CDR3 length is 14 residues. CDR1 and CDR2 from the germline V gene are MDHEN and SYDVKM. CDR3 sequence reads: CASSSAGNQETQYF. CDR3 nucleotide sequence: TGTGCCAGCAGTAGCGCCGGAAACCAAGAGACCCAGTACTTC.

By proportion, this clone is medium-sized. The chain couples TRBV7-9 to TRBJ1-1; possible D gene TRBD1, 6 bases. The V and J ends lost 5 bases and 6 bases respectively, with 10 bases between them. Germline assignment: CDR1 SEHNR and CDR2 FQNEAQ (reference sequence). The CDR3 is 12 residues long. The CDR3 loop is CASSQSGAEAFF. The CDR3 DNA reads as TGTGCCAGCAGCCAGTCAGGGGCTGAAGCTTTCTTT.

CDR3 loop: CASSYWGQNQPQHF. CDR3 sequence (DNA): TGTGCCAGCAGTTACTGGGGTCAAAATCAGCCCCAGCATTTT. J is TRBJ1-5 and V is TRBV6-6; D is unresolved. This CDR3 spans 14 amino acids. CDR1 and CDR2 (germline): MNHNY, SVGAGI (reference sequence). Trimming pared 1 base from V and 4 bases from J, leaving 8 bases between.

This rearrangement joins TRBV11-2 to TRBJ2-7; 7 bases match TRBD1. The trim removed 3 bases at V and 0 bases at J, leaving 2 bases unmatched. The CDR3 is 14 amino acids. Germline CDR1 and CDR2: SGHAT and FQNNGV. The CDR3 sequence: CASSFRQGSYEQYF. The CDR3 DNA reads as TGTGCCAGCAGCTTCCGACAGGGCTCCTACGAGCAGTACTTC.

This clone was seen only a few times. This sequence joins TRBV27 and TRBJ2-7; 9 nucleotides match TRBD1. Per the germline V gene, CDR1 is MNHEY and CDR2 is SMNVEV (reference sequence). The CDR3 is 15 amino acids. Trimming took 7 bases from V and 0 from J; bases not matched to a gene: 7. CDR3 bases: TGTGCCAGCACCTTGACAGGGGGAGGCTCCTACGAGCAGTACTTC. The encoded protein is CASTLTGGGSYEQYF.

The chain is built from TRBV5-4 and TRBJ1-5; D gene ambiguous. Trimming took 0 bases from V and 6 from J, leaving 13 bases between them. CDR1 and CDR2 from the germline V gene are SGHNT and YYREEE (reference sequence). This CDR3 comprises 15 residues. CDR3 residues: CASSLGGNQGQPQHF. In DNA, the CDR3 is TGTGCCAGCAGCTTGGGAGGTAACCAAGGTCAGCCCCAGCATTTT.

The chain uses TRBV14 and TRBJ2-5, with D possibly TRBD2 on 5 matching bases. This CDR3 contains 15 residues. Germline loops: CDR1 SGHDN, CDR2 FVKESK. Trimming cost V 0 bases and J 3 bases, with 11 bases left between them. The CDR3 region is CASSQDVPGKETQYF. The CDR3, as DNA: TGTGCCAGCAGCCAAGACGTCCCGGGGAAAGAGACCCAGTACTTC.

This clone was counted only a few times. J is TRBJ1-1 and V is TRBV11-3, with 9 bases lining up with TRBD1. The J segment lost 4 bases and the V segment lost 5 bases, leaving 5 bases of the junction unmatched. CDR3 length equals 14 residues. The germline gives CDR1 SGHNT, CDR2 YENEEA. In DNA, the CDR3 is TGTGCCAGCAGCGTCGGACAGGGGAGCACTGAAGCTTTCTTT. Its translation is CASSVGQGSTEAFF.

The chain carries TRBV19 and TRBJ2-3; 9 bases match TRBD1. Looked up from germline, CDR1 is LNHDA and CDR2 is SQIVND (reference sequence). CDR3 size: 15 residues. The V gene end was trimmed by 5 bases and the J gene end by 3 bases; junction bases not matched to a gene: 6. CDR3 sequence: CASSPGTGWTDTQYF. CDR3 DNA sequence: TGTGCCAGTAGTCCCGGGACAGGGTGGACAGATACGCAGTATTTT. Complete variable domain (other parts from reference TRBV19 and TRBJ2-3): DGGITQSPKYLFRKEGQNVTLSCEQNLNHDAMYWYRQDPGQGLRLIYYSQIVNDFQKGDIAEGYSVSREKKESFPLTVTSAQKNPTAFYLCASSPGTGWTDTQYFGPGTRLTVL.

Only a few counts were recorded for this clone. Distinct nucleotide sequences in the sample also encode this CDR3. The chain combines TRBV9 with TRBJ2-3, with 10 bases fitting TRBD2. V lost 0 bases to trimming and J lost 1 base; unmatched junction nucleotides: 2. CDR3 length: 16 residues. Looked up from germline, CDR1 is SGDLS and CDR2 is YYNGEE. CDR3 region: CASSVVLAGGTDTQYF. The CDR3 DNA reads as TGTGCCAGCAGCGTAGTTCTAGCGGGGGGCACAGATACGCAGTATTTT.

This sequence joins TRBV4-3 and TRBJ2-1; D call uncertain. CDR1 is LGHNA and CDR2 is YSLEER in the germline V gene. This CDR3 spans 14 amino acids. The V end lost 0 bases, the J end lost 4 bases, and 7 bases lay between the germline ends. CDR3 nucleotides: TGCGCCAGCAGCCAAGAGTCCAGATACAATGAGCAGTTCTTC. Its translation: CASSQESRYNEQFF.

Here the CDR3 DNA reads TGCGCCAGCAGCCGGGGGGCCGGACAGGGGAGCGACGAGCAGTACTTC. It specifies CASSRGAGQGSDEQYF. V usage is TRBV4-3 and J usage is TRBJ2-7, with 9 bases identical to TRBD1. Germline assignment: CDR1 LGHNA and CDR2 YSLEER. Trimming at V came to 4 bases and at J to 5 bases, leaving 12 bases not matched to a gene. CDR3 length equals 16 residues.

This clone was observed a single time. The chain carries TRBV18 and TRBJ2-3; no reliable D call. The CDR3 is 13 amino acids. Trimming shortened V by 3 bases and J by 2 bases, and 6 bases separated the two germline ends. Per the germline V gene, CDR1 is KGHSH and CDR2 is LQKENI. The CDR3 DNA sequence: TGTGCCAGCTCACCCCTGACCACAGATACGCAGTATTTT. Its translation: CASSPLTTDTQYF.

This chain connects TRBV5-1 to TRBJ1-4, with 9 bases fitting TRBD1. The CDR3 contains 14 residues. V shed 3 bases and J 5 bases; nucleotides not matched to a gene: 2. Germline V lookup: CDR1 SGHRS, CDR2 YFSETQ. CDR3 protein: CASSSGTGNEKLFF. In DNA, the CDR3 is TGCGCCAGCAGCTCCGGGACAGGGAATGAAAAACTGTTTTTT. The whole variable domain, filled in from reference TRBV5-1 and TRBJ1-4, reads KAGVTQTPRYLIKTRGQQVTLSCSPISGHRSVSWYQQTPGQGLQFLFEYFSETQRNKGNFPGRFSGRQFSNSRSEMNVSTLELGDSALYLCASSSGTGNEKLFFGSGTQLSVL.